This T cell receptor (beta chain) was sequenced in a study of blood T cell repertoires in COVID-19. For the study at large: Donors in the United States, Italy and Spain gave samples during acute or convalescent COVID-19.

Original processing notes: From reference gene primer amplification, estimates of nucleated cell counts were derived. Assay used: immunoSEQ multiplex PCR; TCRdb lists only in-frame clones, some missing. V and J calls and clone size follow that table, whereas D and trimming were derived from the DNA. The sample gives 220,000 or so clones, about four fifths of which show up once; about 3.8% is in the top ten. Germline CDR1 is SGHTS and CDR2 is YDEGEE. The V gene lost 0 bases and the J gene lost 2 bases, with 14 bases spanning the gap. This CDR3 contains 17 residues. The sample taken for sequencing was peripheral blood. This chain connects TRBV5-8 to TRBJ2-2, with D perhaps TRBD1 (6 bases). The TCR comes from a woman older than 75 with acute or convalescent COVID-19. This chain's CDR3 is CASSLVRDTRNTGELFF. The CDR3 DNA reads as TGTGCCAGCAGCTTGGTCAGGGACACAAGAAACACCGGGGAGCTGTTTTTT.